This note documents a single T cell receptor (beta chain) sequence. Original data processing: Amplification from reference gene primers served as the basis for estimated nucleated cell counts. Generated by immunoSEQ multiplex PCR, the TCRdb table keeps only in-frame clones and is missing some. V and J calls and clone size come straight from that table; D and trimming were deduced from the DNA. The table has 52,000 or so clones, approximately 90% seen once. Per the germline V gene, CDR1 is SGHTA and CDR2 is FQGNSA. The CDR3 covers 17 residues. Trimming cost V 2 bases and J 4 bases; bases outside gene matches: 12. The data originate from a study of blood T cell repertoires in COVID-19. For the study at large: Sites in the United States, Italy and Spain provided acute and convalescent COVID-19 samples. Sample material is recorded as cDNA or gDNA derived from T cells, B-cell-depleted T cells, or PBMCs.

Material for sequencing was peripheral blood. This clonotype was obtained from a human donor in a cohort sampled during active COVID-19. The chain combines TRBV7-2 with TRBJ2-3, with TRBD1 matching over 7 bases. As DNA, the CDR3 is TGTGCCAGCAGCTTAACCCCCCCGACAGGGATCGCAGATACGCAGTATTTT. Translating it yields CASSLTPPTGIADTQYF.